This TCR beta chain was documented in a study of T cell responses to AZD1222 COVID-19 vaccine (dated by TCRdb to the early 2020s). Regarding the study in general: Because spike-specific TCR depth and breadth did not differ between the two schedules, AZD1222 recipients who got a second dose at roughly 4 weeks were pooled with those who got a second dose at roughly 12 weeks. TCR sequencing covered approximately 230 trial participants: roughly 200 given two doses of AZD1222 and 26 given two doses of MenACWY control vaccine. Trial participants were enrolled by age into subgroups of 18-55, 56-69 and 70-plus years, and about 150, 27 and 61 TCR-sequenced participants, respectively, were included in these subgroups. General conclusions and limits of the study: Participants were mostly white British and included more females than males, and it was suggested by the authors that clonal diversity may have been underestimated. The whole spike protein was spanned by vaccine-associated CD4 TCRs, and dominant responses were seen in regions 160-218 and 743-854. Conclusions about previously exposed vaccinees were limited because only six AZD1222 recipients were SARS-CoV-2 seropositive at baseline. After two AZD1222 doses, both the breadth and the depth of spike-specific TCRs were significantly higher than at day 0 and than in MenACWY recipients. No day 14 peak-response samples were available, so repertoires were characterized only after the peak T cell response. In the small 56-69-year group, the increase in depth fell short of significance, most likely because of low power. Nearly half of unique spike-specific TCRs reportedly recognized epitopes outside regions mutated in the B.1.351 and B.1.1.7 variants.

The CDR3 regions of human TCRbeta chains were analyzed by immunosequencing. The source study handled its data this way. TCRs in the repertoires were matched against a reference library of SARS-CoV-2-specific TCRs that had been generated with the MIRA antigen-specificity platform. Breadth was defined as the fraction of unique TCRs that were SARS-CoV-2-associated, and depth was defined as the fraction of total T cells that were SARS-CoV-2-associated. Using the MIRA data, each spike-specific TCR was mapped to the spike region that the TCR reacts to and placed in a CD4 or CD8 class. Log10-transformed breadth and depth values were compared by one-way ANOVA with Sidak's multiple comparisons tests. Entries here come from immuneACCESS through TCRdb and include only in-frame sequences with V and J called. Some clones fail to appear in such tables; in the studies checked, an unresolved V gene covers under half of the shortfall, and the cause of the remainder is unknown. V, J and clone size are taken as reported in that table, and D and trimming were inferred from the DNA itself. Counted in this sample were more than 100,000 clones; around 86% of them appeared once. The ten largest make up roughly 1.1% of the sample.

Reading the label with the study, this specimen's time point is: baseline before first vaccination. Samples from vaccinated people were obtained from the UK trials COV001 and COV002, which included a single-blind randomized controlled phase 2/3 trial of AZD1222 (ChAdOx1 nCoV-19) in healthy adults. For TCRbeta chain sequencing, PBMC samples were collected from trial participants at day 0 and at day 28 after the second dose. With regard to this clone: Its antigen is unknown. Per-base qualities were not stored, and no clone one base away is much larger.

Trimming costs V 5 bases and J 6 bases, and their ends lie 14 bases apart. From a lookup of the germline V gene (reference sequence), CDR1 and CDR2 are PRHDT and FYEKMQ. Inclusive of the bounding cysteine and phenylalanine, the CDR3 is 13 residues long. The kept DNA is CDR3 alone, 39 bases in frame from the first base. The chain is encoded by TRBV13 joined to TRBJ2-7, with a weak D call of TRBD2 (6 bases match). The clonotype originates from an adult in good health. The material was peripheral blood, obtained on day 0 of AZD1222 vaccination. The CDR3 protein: CASSQAQAGEQYF. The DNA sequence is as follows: TGTGCCAGCAGCCAGGCTCAAGCGGGCGAGCAGTACTTC.